This T cell receptor beta chain was documented in a study of blood T cell repertoires in COVID-19. Original processing notes: Reference gene primer amplification gave estimated nucleated cell counts. TCRdb's table, derived via immunoSEQ multiplex PCR, lists solely in-frame clones and lacks some. V and J calls and clone size are as listed in that table; D and trimming were resolved from the DNA. The sample has around 240,000 clones; 80% to 90% are singletons. The TCR was taken from a man between 45 and 60 years old who had been exposed to COVID-19. Sequenced input: PBMCs or T cells enriched from blood (not recorded which).

CDR3 region: CASSRRQRNDEQFF. CDR3 nucleotides: TGTGCCAGTAGTAGGCGGCAGAGGAACGATGAGCAGTTCTTC. This chain uses TRBV19 with TRBJ2-1; D is unclear. Trimming cost V 4 bases and J 8 bases, with 15 bases left between them. Germline V gives CDR1 LNHDA, CDR2 SQIVND (reference sequence). CDR3 length: 14 residues.